This T cell receptor beta chain was documented in a study of human T cells and chemical hapten exposure. Study summary: Throughout a study of 20 to 25 weeks, patients underwent weekly scalp administration of diphenylcyclopropenone doses. Study results and caveats: Relative to controls, expanded TCRs formed significantly more large CDR3 similarity clusters.

As the library was built, unique molecular identifiers were attached to individual cDNA molecules. One entry per CDR3 protein results from TCRdb running MiXCR on the RACE reads. There are around 180,000 distinct CDR3 sequences in the sample; 30% occur only once, and approximately 3% lies in the top ten. The time point was: pre-sensitization, week 0. Treatment denoted: therapeutic diphenylcyclopropenone sensitization with weekly scalp DPC. Researchers extracted total RNA from unfractionated whole blood. This CDR3 is built from 16 residues. V was clipped by 4 bases and J by 7 bases; unmatched bases: 12. Germline CDR1 reads SNHLY; CDR2 reads FYNNEI. A few counts support this clonotype. No antigen is known for it.

Sequences were derived from whole blood, sampled in connection with sensitization to the hapten diphenylcyclopropenone (DPC). The V call is TRBV2, the J call TRBJ2-7, with TRBD2 identical over 11 bases. The sequence was obtained from a woman between 25 and 40 years old with alopecia areata. Some clones in this sample may be carry-over from other donors' samples. The CDR3 DNA reads as TGTGCCAGCAGTGTATTTGGGACTAGCGGCGCGGGAGAGCAGTACTTC. Protein: CASSVFGTSGAGEQYF.